A selection of T cell receptor beta chains follows, all from one sample in a study of T-cell memory formation after mild COVID-19. TCRdb re-analysed the 5' RACE reads in MiXCR, keeping a single row per CDR3 protein. The sample holds about 470,000 distinct CDR3 sequences, nearly 25% seen once. Sample: PBMCs or a T cell subset sorted from them (not recorded which). The receptors were gathered from an adult woman who had mild COVID-19 (a few samples of this study predate the infection). Cell type and time point are not known. Each CDR3 is given with its conserved first and last residue.

j_gene | v_gene | CDR3aa
TRBJ2-7 | TRBV5-1 | CASSFEAGPYEQYF
TRBJ1-5 | TRBV4-1 | CASSHGEGGQPQHF
TRBJ1-1 | TRBV3-1 | CASSRIQGTSEAFF
TRBJ2-5 | TRBV29-1 | CSVLRGGPRETQYF
TRBJ1-2 | TRBV7-3 | CASSLGTGTGHGYTF
TRBJ2-1 | TRBV20-1 | CSARGRLAGGSYNEQFF
TRBJ2-5 | TRBV9 | CASSTAGGLEEAQYF
TRBJ2-5 | TRBV6-5 | CASSYSSGLETQYF
TRBJ2-5 | TRBV7-2 | CASSWGLAETQYF
TRBJ2-7 | TRBV23-1 | CASSHSWAGSYEQYF
TRBJ2-1 | TRBV6-5 | CASSFTLGTSVPYNEQFF